This T cell receptor beta chain was recorded in a study of T cell clonotyping in hematopoietic cell transplantation. Study findings and constraints: Recipient TCR diversity dropped after transplant; expanded clonotypes rose from day 30 to 180.

As to this clone: What it binds is not known.

The assay was immunoSEQ multiplex PCR, and TCRdb's table has in-frame clones only and misses some. The data hold about 4,400 clones, with 60% to 80% observed a single time. From germline, CDR1 is MNHEY and CDR2 SMNVEV (reference sequence). The CDR3 consists of 19 residues. The specimen comprised PBMCs, sampled 100 days after allogeneic stem cell transplant. This TCR came from a male patient aged 55 to 70 who had an allogeneic stem cell transplant, so the T cells may come from the graft donor. Some clones in this sample may be carry-over from other donors' samples. This chain connects TRBV27 to TRBJ2-5; a weak D match, TRBD1 (5 bases). The DNA end is more similar to TRBJ2-7, so the J call may be wrong. The CDR3 spells CASLTRNSSTGLTVDEQYF. CDR3 nucleotides: TGTGCCAGCCTTACCCGCAACAGCTCAACAGGTTTGACGGTTGACGAGCAGTACTTC.